Shown below are 25 T cell receptor beta chains from a single sample sequenced in a study of human T cells and chemical hapten exposure. MiXCR, applied by TCRdb to the RACE reads, yields one record per CDR3 protein. Of about 79,000 distinct CDR3 sequences listed, over 8.5% are singletons. As to time point: healthy volunteer bleed at 6 weeks. The authors' total RNA extraction used unfractionated whole blood. Sequencing input: whole blood. The receptors were sampled from a male donor in good health. Some clones in this sample may be carry-over from other donors' samples.

The chain employs TRBV2 and TRBJ2-5; unclear D gene. The ends were cut back, 11 bases at V and 6 bases at J, with 13 bases in the middle. There are 11 residues in the CDR3. Germline values: CDR1 SNHLY, CDR2 FYNNEI. This CDR3 is CAQSVAKTQYF. The CDR3 DNA follows: TGTGCCCAAAGCGTCGCGAAGACCCAGTACTTC.

V gene TRBV29-1 combines with J gene TRBJ2-3; 9 nucleotides line up with TRBD1. V shed 6 bases, J shed 9 bases, and the junction held 16 bases outside the gene matches. Germline CDR1 reads SQVTM; CDR2 reads ANQGSEA. The CDR3 totals 15 residues. The CDR3 DNA follows: TGCAGCGTCCAAACCGGGACAGGGCAAAGAGAGACGCAGTATTTT. Protein product: CSVQTGTGQRETQYF.

At least ten counts were recorded for this clonotype. CDR3 bases: TGTGCCAGCGGACAGGGAAACACTGAAGCTTTCTTT. Amino acids: CASGQGNTEAFF. The V gene is TRBV28, the J gene TRBJ1-1; 8 bases align to TRBD1. Unmatched junction bases numbered 1, after V lost 8 bases and J lost 2 bases. The CDR3 length is 12 residues. Germline lookup yields CDR1 MDHEN and CDR2 SYDVKM.

There are a few counts of this clonotype. The chain is built from TRBV20-1 and TRBJ1-3; TRBD1 might be the D (5 bases). Germline loops: CDR1 DFQATT, CDR2 SNEGSKA (reference sequence). The CDR3 runs to 14 residues. V was shortened by 0 bases and J by 2 bases, with 8 bases between the two germline ends. The CDR3 loop is CSARDRGTGNTIYF. In DNA form, the CDR3 reads TGCAGTGCTAGAGATCGGGGCACTGGAAACACCATATATTTT.

This clonotype has ten or more counts. The J gene is TRBJ1-6, the V gene TRBV27, with TRBD1 matching over 9 bases. Germline lookup yields CDR1 MNHEY and CDR2 SMNVEV (reference sequence). This CDR3 spans 15 amino acids. With V trimmed by 5 bases and J by 5 bases, 4 bases remained unmatched. The CDR3 DNA reads as TGTGCCAGCAGTGGGGGACAGGGTGATAATTCACCCCTCCACTTT. It encodes CASSGGQGDNSPLHF.

V is TRBV3-1 and J is TRBJ2-5; D is perhaps TRBD1 (8 bases). Germline CDR1 LGHDT, CDR2 YNNKEL (reference sequence). The CDR3 spans 16 residues. The V and J ends lost 4 bases and 5 bases respectively, with 20 bases between them. This CDR3 is CASSRGRTGGDETQYF. CDR3 coding DNA: TGTGCCAGCAGCCGAGGTAGAACAGGGGGGGATGAGACCCAGTACTTC.

This clonotype appeared many times. The chain employs TRBV6-1 and TRBJ2-3; the match to TRBD2 covers 11 bases. Trimming cost V 4 bases and J 2 bases; bases outside gene matches: 5. Germline assignment: CDR1 MNHNS and CDR2 SASEGT. The CDR3 covers 16 residues. This CDR3 reads CASSAGTSGLTDTQYF. In DNA form, the CDR3 reads TGTGCCAGCAGTGCCGGGACTAGCGGCCTCACAGATACGCAGTATTTT.

This chain joins TRBV6-1 and TRBJ1-5, with 9 bases identical to TRBD1. Germline V CDR1 and CDR2: MNHNS, SASEGT. The CDR3 runs 15 residues. V was clipped by 4 bases and J by 7 bases; unmatched bases: 8. The CDR3 DNA is TGTGCCAGCAGTGGAATATGGGACAGGGACCAGCCCCAGCATTTT. Translated: CASSGIWDRDQPQHF.

The chain is built from TRBV12-3 or TRBV12-4 and TRBJ2-3, with D perhaps TRBD2 (5 bases). CDR3 length equals 15 residues. Trimming cost V 7 bases and J 5 bases, with 19 bases left between them. The CDR3 spells CASTQAEAIKDTQYF. The CDR3 coding sequence is TGTGCCAGCACGCAGGCGGAGGCAATTAAAGATACGCAGTATTTT.

This sequence joins TRBV7-9 and TRBJ2-3; TRBD2 aligns across 8 bases. V dropped 4 bases and J dropped 2; count of bases not matched to a gene: 5. The CDR3 runs 15 residues. Germline lookup yields CDR1 SEHNR and CDR2 FQNEAQ (reference sequence). The CDR3 region has the DNA TGTGCCAGCAGCTCGCTAGGACTAGCCACAGATACGCAGTATTTT. It yields the protein CASSSLGLATDTQYF.

This clonotype showed up just a few times. The gene calls are TRBV25-1 and TRBJ1-1; D unresolved. Trimming pared 0 bases from V and 2 bases from J, leaving 10 bases between. There are 15 residues in the CDR3. Germline V gives CDR1 MGHDK, CDR2 SYGVNS. CDR3 protein: CASSEYSAGNTEAFF. CDR3 nucleotide sequence: TGTGCCAGCAGTGAATATTCGGCAGGAAACACTGAAGCTTTCTTT.

CDR3 in DNA: TGTGCCAGCAGCCCGGAACCCAGCGGGCCCATTAGTGATGAGCAGTTCTTC. It is translated as CASSPEPSGPISDEQFF. The chain recombines TRBV7-9 with TRBJ2-1; weak D call: TRBD2 (6 bases). CDR3 length: 17 amino acids. The V and J ends lost 5 bases and 8 bases respectively, with 25 bases between them. CDR1 and CDR2 from the germline V gene are SEHNR and FQNEAQ (reference sequence).

This clonotype was observed once. The V call is TRBV6-1, the J call TRBJ2-3; D may correspond to TRBD1 or TRBD2 (5 bases each). The germline gives CDR1 MNHNS, CDR2 SASEGT. This CDR3 has 16 amino acids. V was trimmed by 0 bases and J by 4 bases, leaving 14 bases between them. CDR3 nucleotides: TGTGCCAGCAGTGAAGCCGGCAGTCGGGGCGCAGATACGCAGTATTTT. Translating it yields CASSEAGSRGADTQYF.

This clonotype was seen a few times. The chain links TRBV12-3 or TRBV12-4 to TRBJ1-1; perhaps TRBD1 as D (5 bases). V dropped 6 bases and J dropped 3 bases, with 14 bases sitting between them. This CDR3 is built from 14 residues. The CDR3 sequence: CASSNPWGDTEAFF. CDR3 sequence (DNA): TGTGCCAGCAGCAATCCCTGGGGGGACACTGAAGCTTTCTTT.

There are a few counts of this clonotype. The chain couples TRBV14 to TRBJ2-7; 12 positions agree with TRBD1. Germline lookup yields CDR1 SGHDN and CDR2 FVKESK. Trimming took 4 bases from V and 4 from J; bases not matched to a gene: 5. The CDR3 length is 15 residues. CDR3 region: CASSPTGQGAYEQYF. The CDR3 nucleotides are TGTGCCAGCAGCCCCACGGGACAGGGGGCGTACGAGCAGTACTTC.

The chain uses TRBV4-1 and TRBJ2-7; D is perhaps TRBD1 or TRBD2 (5 bases each). CDR1 MGHRA and CDR2 YSYEKL come from the germline V gene. The CDR3 is 15 amino acids. Deletions cut 4 bases from V and 3 bases from J, with 16 bases between. The DNA for the CDR3 is TGCGCCAGCAGCCTAGCCGAGGGGACGGGCTACGAGCAGTACTTC. This gives the protein CASSLAEGTGYEQYF.

The V and J genes are TRBV20-1 and TRBJ2-1, with 12 nucleotides matching TRBD1. Germline trimming cut 5 bases from V and 9 bases from J; bases unmatched to any gene: 8. The CDR3 covers 14 residues. Germline V lookup: CDR1 DFQATT, CDR2 SNEGSKA (reference sequence). Here the CDR3 reads CSASGQGAGFEQFF. In DNA, the CDR3 is TGCAGTGCTTCGGGACAGGGGGCAGGGTTTGAGCAGTTCTTC.

This chain uses TRBV12-3 or TRBV12-4 with TRBJ2-1; TRBD1 aligns across 7 bases. The CDR3 length is 16 residues. J was trimmed by 3 bases and V by 0 bases; bases with no gene match: 5. DNA of the CDR3: TGTGCCAGCAGTTTAGCGCGGAGACAGGGCTACAATGAGCAGTTCTTC. Protein: CASSLARRQGYNEQFF.

Comment on this clonotype: At one of its ends the junction is not consistent with the germline gene, which may arise from a read error. The chain employs TRBV5-1 and TRBJ2-3; 8 positions agree with TRBD2. The germline V gene encodes CDR1 SGHRS and CDR2 YFSETQ. This CDR3 has 15 residues. In DNA form, the CDR3 reads TGCACCAGCAGCTCGGAGGTCCTAGCGGGAGATACGCAGTATTTT. Translating gives CTSSSEVLAGDTQYF.

This clonotype was picked up many times. This sequence joins TRBV6-5 and TRBJ2-3, with 11 bases identical to TRBD2. Germline loops: CDR1 MNHEY, CDR2 SVGAGI. The junction had 7 bases not matched to a gene; V was cut back by 6 bases and J by 2 bases. This CDR3 is 16 amino acids long. The CDR3 nucleotides read TGTGCCAGCAGGTTCCGGACTAGCGGGTACACAGATACGCAGTATTTT. Translated: CASRFRTSGYTDTQYF.

V usage is TRBV7-8 and J usage is TRBJ1-5; 7 positions match TRBD1. V lost 4 bases to trimming and J lost 3 bases; unmatched junction nucleotides: 6. The CDR3 spans 15 residues. CDR1 and CDR2 from the germline V gene are SGHVS and FQNEAQ. This CDR3 reads CASSYTGEPNQPQHF. The DNA of the CDR3 is TGTGCCAGCAGCTATACAGGGGAACCCAATCAGCCCCAGCATTTT.

The chain has TRBV10-3 and TRBJ2-3; D gene uncertain. V gave up 3 bases and J gave up 4 bases, with 8 bases separating them. Germline values: CDR1 ENHRY, CDR2 SYGVKD. The CDR3 extends over 13 amino acids. In DNA, the CDR3 is TGTGCCATCAGTGATACAAATTCAGATACGCAGTATTTT. It codes for CAISDTNSDTQYF.

This clonotype was counted once. The chain joins TRBV7-9 to TRBJ1-2, with no clear D. The germline V and J ends were trimmed by 1 base and 0 bases, with 12 bases remaining between them. Germline lookup yields CDR1 SEHNR and CDR2 FQNEAQ (reference sequence). The CDR3 covers 16 residues. The chain's CDR3 is CASSLVAGRPNYGYTF. DNA of the CDR3: TGTGCCAGCAGCTTAGTCGCCGGTCGACCTAACTATGGCTACACCTTC.

This clonotype was detected ten times or more. This chain joins TRBV10-3 and TRBJ2-7, with a weak D call TRBD1 (5 bases). V lost 8 bases and J lost 7, with 21 bases in between. Germline CDR1 and CDR2: ENHRY and SYGVKD. The CDR3 totals 14 residues. CDR3 nucleotides: TGTGCCATCGCTGAGCGTAGTTCAGGGCGGGAGCAGTACTTC. It is translated as CAIAERSSGREQYF.

J is TRBJ1-5 and V is TRBV12-3 or TRBV12-4; D is undetermined. The V gene lost 2 bases and the J gene lost 5 bases, with 10 bases spanning the gap. This CDR3 is 14 amino acids long. CDR3 residues: CASSLSGRDQPQHF. CDR3 nucleotide sequence: TGTGCCAGCAGTTTAAGCGGGAGAGATCAGCCCCAGCATTTT.